These T cell receptor beta chains were read from a single sample in a study of blood T cells in healthy people across ages. TCRdb reprocessed the 5' RACE reads via MiXCR and lists one record per CDR3 protein. The repertoire holds around 900,000 distinct CDR3 sequences, with more than 25% as singletons. Sequences were obtained from blood. These receptor sequences come from a woman over 75 in good health. The CDR3 runs from the conserved cysteine through the conserved F or W. Fields, in order: clone size, D gene, V gene, J gene, CDR3 DNA, CDR3 protein. D genes are given only for firm matches. Only part of the rows carry a size: once, few, many, or a class if the clone is expanded.

-,-,TRBV28,TRBJ2-6,TGTGCCAGCAGTTTTTTGGCGAGCTCTGGGGCCAACGTCCTGACTTTC,CASSFLASSGANVLTF
-,-,TRBV10-3,TRBJ2-1,TGTGCCATCAGTGAGTCATGGGGGCTCTCCTACGAGCAGTTCTTC,CAISESWGLSYEQFF
many,-,TRBV4-3,TRBJ2-3,TGCGCCAGCAGCCAAGATCTAGCGACGAGCACAGATACGCAGTATTTT,CASSQDLATSTDTQYF
once,TRBD1,TRBV7-9,TRBJ2-5,TGTGCCAGCACGGACAGGGGGCCATACGATGAGCAGTACTTC,CASTDRGPYDEQYF
-,TRBD2,TRBV19,TRBJ2-3,TGTGCCAGTAGTATATGGGCTAGCGGGGGAGCAGATACGCAGTATTTT,CASSIWASGGADTQYF
few,TRBD1,TRBV10-3,TRBJ1-5,TGTGCCATCAGTGAAGACAGGGGGAGCAATCAGCCCCAGCATTTT,CAISEDRGSNQPQHF
-,-,TRBV6-2/TRBV6-3,TRBJ1-4,TGTGCCAGCAGTTACGAACAGGGAAGAAGGGACGGTGAAAAACTGTTTTTT,CASSYEQGRRDGEKLFF
-,-,TRBV7-9,TRBJ1-3,TGTGCCAGCAGCCCTGACGGGCTTGGAGACACCATATATTTT,CASSPDGLGDTIYF
many,TRBD2,TRBV9,TRBJ2-7,TGTGCCAGCAGCCCCAGGACTAGCGGGGGGCCCTACGAGCAGTACTTC,CASSPRTSGGPYEQYF
few,-,TRBV3-1,TRBJ1-2,TGTGCCAGCAGCCTTTTGACAAGTAACCATGGCTACACCTTC,CASSLLTSNHGYTF
-,TRBD2,TRBV20-1,TRBJ2-1,TGCAGTGCTAGTCAGGGACTAGTATCCTACAATGAGCAGTTCTTC,CSASQGLVSYNEQFF
many,TRBD2,TRBV7-9,TRBJ2-5,TGTGCCAGCAGCCCGGGGGGGCCCGGGGAGACCCAGTACTTC,CASSPGGPGETQYF
-,-,TRBV5-6,TRBJ2-5,TGTGCCAGCAGCTTGAGAGTATTTGGGGATGAGCAGTACTTC,CASSLRVFGDEQYF
-,TRBD1,TRBV20-1,TRBJ2-7,TGCAGTGCTAGAGTTGGTGACAGGGGGAATTTCAATGAGCAGTACTTC,CSARVGDRGNFNEQYF
few,TRBD2,TRBV11-2,TRBJ2-1,TGTGCCAGCAGCTTAGAGGGCGGGGGGCTAAACAATGAGCAGTTCTTC,CASSLEGGGLNNEQFF
many,-,TRBV5-1,TRBJ2-6,TGCGCCAGCAGCAGGGACGGGGGTTTCTCTGGGGCCAACGTCCTGACTTTC,CASSRDGGFSGANVLTF
-,TRBD1,TRBV6-6,TRBJ2-1,TGTGCCAGGTTATGGACAGGGCTCTACAATGAGCAGTTCTTC,CARLWTGLYNEQFF
-,TRBD2,TRBV7-7,TRBJ2-3,TGTGCCAGCAGCTTAGGACGGCCACTAGCGGGGGCCACAGATACGCAGTATTTT,CASSLGRPLAGATDTQYF
-,TRBD1,TRBV9,TRBJ1-5,TGTGCCAGCGGCGACGGGACAGACAATCAGCCCCAGCATTTT,CASGDGTDNQPQHF
many,-,TRBV11-2,TRBJ2-1,TGTGCGAGTCTTTTAAACAATGAGCAGTTCTTC,CASLLNNEQFF
many,-,TRBV6-5,TRBJ2-1,TGTGCCAGCAGTTCTGTCGGGGCTGAGCAGTTCTTC,CASSSVGAEQFF
-,-,TRBV2,TRBJ1-6,TGTGCCAGCACATCGAATTCACCCCTCCACTTT,CASTSNSPLHF
-,-,TRBV6-1,TRBJ1-2,TGTGCCAGCAGTGGGGCCCCCGCAGGGGCTAACGGCTACACCTTC,CASSGAPAGANGYTF
many,TRBD2,TRBV7-9,TRBJ2-5,TGTGCCAGCAGCTTAGCTAGCGGGGGCTCCCGAGAGACCCAGTACTTC,CASSLASGGSRETQYF
few,-,TRBV5-1,TRBJ2-7,TGCGCCAGCTTCCGGGACGGCGCCTACGAGCAGTACTTC,CASFRDGAYEQYF
many,TRBD1,TRBV4-1,TRBJ2-5,TGCGCCAGCAGACACACCACGACAGGGCAAGAGACCCAGTACTTC,CASRHTTTGQETQYF
medium-sized,TRBD1,TRBV20-1,TRBJ2-3,TGCAGTGCTTTACAGGGGGCGACAGATACGCAGTATTTT,CSALQGATDTQYF
many,-,TRBV7-9,TRBJ2-5,TGTGCCACCACCCCATTCCGAGACAGAGAAGTTCAAGAGACCCAGTACTTC,CATTPFRDREVQETQYF
few,TRBD2,TRBV6-2/TRBV6-3,TRBJ2-5,TGTGCCAGCAGTTATCCGCTAGCGGGGGTCCAAGAGGCCCAGTACTTC,CASSYPLAGVQEAQYF
-,-,TRBV5-1,TRBJ1-1,TGCGCCAGCACCCCCTTACCGGCCTCGAACACTGAAGCTTTCTTT,CASTPLPASNTEAFF
few,-,TRBV29-1,TRBJ1-1,TGCAGCGTTGAATCAAGGGGCCCGAACACTGAAGCTTTCTTT,CSVESRGPNTEAFF
-,-,TRBV7-2,TRBJ2-5,TGCACCAGCAGCCCGCGAACCGACGGTACCCATGGGACCCAGTACTTC,CTSSPRTDGTHGTQYF
once,TRBD2,TRBV7-2,TRBJ2-5,TGTGCCAGCAGCTTAAGACTAGCCTCCGAAGGGGAGACCCAGTACTTC,CASSLRLASEGETQYF
many,TRBD1,TRBV7-8,TRBJ1-2,TGTGCCAGCAGCTTAGTACGGACAGGGGTAGAGGGCTACACCTTC,CASSLVRTGVEGYTF
-,TRBD1,TRBV6-2/TRBV6-3,TRBJ1-5,TGTGCCAGCATCCCGACAGGGTACGGCAATCAGCCCCAGCATTTT,CASIPTGYGNQPQHF